This T cell receptor beta chain appears in the sequencing data of a study of HIV-infected children after antiretroviral therapy interruption. Looking at the study overall: Most children had recorded EBV and CMV exposure.

The length of the CDR3 is 14 residues. CDR1 and CDR2 from the germline V gene are LNHDA and SQIVND (reference sequence). The junction had 8 bases not matched to a gene; V was cut back by 8 bases and J by 3 bases. Unique molecular identifiers were included in an RNA-based 3' RACE TCR library. TCRdb re-called the 3' RACE reads through MiXCR, storing one row per CDR3 protein. The data show 70,000 to 90,000 distinct CDR3 sequences, about 7% seen once. The sample's treatment: PENTA 11 planned treatment interruption arm or continuous ART arm. Samples needed at least 5 million viable cryopreserved PBMCs. Naive CD4+ CD45RA+ CD45RO- T cells were sorted from thawed PBMCs. This clonotype has a count of ten or more. What it recognizes is unknown. Study-wide results and limits: The Gini coefficient of naive CD4+ repertoires rose, returning to baseline by 3 years.

This clonotype originated in a pool of human donors with HIV. The chain employs TRBV19 and TRBJ1-1, with 8 nucleotides matching TRBD1. Sample: CD45RA+ CD4+ T cells from PBMCs, pooled from several time points, taken from a donor given antiretroviral therapy, either interrupted or continuous. Noted subset: naive CD4+ CD45RA+ CD45RO- T cells. Here the CDR3 DNA reads TGTGCCAGTTCTCGGACAGGGCCCGACACTGAAGCTTTCTTT. This encodes CASSRTGPDTEAFF.